This T cell receptor beta chain derives from a study of T-cell memory formation after mild COVID-19. TCRdb re-called the 5' RACE reads through MiXCR, storing one row per CDR3 protein. The data show just over 400,000 distinct CDR3 sequences, 23% seen once. Trimming cost V 1 base and J 8 bases; bases outside gene matches: 2. Germline V gives CDR1 LGHDT, CDR2 YNNKEL (reference sequence). The CDR3 totals 13 residues. The V call is TRBV3-1, the J call TRBJ2-4; 7 nucleotides match TRBD1. The origin of this receptor is an adult woman who had mild COVID-19 (a few samples of this study predate the infection). Cell type and time point are not known. Sample: PBMCs or a T cell subset sorted from them (not recorded which). The CDR3 sequence is CASSQGGGHIQYF. CDR3 nucleotide sequence: TGTGCCAGCAGCCAAGGAGGGGGCCACATTCAGTACTTC. The variable domain in full, completed from reference TRBV3-1 and TRBJ2-4, reads DTAVSQTPKYLVTQMGNDKSIKCEQNLGHDTMYWYKQDSKKFLKIMFSYNNKELIINETVPNRFSPKSPDKAHLNLHINSLELGDSAVYFCASSQGGGHIQYFGAGTRLSVL.